This T cell receptor (beta chain) was identified in a study of OX40 agonist ivuxolimab in advanced cancers. About the study: Participants averaged approximately 65 years of age (range about 23 to 79) and were 82.7% male. General observations from the study: Still undetermined is the antigen specificity of the expanded peripheral T cells.

Profiling relied on immunoSEQ multiplex PCR, and the TCRdb table lists in-frame clones only, not all of them. This sample carries 45,000 to 55,000 clones, approximately 84% of them seen once, and the ten largest clones take about 1.1%. Looked up from germline, CDR1 is SGHRS and CDR2 is YFSETQ. Deletions cut 2 bases from V and 1 base from J, with 6 bases between. This CDR3 spans 13 amino acids. For this clone: The antigen remains undetermined.

No patient had autoimmune disease or received systemic immunosuppression. The source was CD4+ or CD8+ T cells sorted from blood, collected in a trial of the OX40 agonist ivuxolimab. The sequence was obtained from an adult with an advanced solid tumor such as melanoma, head and neck, liver or kidney cancer. This chain joins TRBV5-1 and TRBJ1-1; D remains unclear. The chain's CDR3 is CASSFIGNTEAFF. DNA of the CDR3: TGCGCCAGCAGCTTTATTGGGAACACTGAAGCTTTCTTT. Full variable domain (rest looked up from reference TRBV5-1 and TRBJ1-1): KAGVTQTPRYLIKTRGQQVTLSCSPISGHRSVSWYQQTPGQGLQFLFEYFSETQRNKGNFPGRFSGRQFSNSRSEMNVSTLELGDSALYLCASSFIGNTEAFFGQGTRLTVV.